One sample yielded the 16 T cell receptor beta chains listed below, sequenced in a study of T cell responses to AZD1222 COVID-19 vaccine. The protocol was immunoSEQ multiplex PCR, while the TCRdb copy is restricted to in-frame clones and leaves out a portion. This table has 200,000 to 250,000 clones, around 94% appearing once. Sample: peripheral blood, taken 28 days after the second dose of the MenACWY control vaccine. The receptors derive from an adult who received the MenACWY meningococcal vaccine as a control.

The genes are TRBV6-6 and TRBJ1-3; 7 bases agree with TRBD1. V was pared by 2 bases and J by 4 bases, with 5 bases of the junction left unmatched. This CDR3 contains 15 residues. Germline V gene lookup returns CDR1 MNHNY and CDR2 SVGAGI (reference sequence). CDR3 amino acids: CASSYHDRVGNTIYF. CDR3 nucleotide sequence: TGTGCCAGCAGTTACCACGACAGGGTGGGAAACACCATATATTTT.

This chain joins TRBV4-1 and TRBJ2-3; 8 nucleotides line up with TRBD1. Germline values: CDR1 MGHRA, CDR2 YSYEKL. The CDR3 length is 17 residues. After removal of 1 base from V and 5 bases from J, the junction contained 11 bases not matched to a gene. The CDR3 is CASSQGVRGRDIDTQYF. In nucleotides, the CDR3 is TGCGCCAGCAGCCAAGGGGTCAGGGGGCGCGACATAGATACGCAGTATTTT.

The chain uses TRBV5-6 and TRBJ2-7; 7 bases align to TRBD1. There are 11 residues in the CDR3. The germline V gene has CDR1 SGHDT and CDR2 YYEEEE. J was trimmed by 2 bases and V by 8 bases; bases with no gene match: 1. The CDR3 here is CARGQPYEQYF. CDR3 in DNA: TGTGCCAGGGGACAGCCCTACGAGCAGTACTTC.

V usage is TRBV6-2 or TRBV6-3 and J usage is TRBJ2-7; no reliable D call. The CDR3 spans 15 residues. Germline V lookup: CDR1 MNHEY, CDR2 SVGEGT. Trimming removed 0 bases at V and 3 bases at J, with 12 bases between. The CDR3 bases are TGTGCCAGCAGTTACTCGGACCGGGCCGGCTACGAGCAGTACTTC. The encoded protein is CASSYSDRAGYEQYF.

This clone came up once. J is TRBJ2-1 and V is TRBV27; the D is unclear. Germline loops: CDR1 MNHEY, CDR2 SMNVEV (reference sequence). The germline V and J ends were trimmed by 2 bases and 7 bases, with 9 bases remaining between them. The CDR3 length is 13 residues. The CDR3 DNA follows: TGTGCCAGCAGTTTAGTGAAAGGAAATGAGCAGTTCTTC. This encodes CASSLVKGNEQFF.

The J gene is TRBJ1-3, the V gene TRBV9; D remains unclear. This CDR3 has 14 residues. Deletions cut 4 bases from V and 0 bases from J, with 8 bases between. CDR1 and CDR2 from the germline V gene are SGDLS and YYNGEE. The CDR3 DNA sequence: TGTGCCAGCAGCCCCGGGTCCTCTGGAAACACCATATATTTT. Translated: CASSPGSSGNTIYF.

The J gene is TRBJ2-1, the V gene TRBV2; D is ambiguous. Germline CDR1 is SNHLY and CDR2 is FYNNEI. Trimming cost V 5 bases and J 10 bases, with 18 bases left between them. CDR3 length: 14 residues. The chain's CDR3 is CASSPRPSSYEQFF. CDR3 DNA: TGTGCCAGCAGTCCTAGGCCCAGCAGTTACGAGCAGTTCTTC.

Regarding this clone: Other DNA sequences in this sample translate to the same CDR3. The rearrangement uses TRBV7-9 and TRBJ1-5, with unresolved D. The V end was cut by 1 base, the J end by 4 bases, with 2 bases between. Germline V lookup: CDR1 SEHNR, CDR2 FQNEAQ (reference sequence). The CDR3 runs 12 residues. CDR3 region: CASSLGNQPQHF. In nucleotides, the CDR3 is TGTGCCAGCAGCTTAGGTAATCAGCCCCAGCATTTT. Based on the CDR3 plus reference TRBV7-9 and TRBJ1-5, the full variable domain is DTGVSQNPRHKITKRGQNVTFRCDPISEHNRLYWYRQTLGQGPEFLTYFQNEAQLEKSRLLSDRFSAERPKGSFSTLEIQRTEQGDSAMYLCASSLGNQPQHFGDGTRLSIL.

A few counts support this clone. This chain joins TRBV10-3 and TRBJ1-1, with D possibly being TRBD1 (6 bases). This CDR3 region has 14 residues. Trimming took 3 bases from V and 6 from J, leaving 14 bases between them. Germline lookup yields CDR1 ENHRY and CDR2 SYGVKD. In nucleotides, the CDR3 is TGTGCCATCAGTGAATCTCGGGGGGCTGCTGAAGCTTTCTTT. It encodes CAISESRGAAEAFF.

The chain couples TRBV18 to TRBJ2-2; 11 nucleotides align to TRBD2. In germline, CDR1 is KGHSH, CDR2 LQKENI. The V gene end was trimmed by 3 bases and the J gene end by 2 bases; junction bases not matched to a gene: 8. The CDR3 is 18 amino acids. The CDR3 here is CASSPLAGGTLNTGELFF. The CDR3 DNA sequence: TGTGCCAGCTCACCCCTAGCGGGAGGTACCTTAAACACCGGGGAGCTGTTTTTT.

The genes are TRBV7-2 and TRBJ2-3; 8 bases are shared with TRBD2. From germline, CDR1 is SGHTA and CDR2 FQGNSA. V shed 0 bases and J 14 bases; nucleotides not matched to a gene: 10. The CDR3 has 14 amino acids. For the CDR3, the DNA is TGTGCCAGCAGCTTAGCAGCGGGAGACCCCCAGTCGTATTTT. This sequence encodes CASSLAAGDPQSYF.

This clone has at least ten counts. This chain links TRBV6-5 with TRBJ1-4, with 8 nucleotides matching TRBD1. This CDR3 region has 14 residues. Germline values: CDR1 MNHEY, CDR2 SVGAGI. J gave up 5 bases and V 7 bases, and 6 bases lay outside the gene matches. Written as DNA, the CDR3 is TGTGCCAGCAAGGCCGGGACAGGCAATGAAAAACTGTTTTTT. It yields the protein CASKAGTGNEKLFF.

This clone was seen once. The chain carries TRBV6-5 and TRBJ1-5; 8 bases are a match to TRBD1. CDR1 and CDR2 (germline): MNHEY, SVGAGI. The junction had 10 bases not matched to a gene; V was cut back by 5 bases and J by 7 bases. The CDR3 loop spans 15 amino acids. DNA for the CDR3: TGTGCCAGCAGTCAAAATCAGGGGGCGGGGCAGCCCCAGCATTTT. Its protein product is CASSQNQGAGQPQHF.

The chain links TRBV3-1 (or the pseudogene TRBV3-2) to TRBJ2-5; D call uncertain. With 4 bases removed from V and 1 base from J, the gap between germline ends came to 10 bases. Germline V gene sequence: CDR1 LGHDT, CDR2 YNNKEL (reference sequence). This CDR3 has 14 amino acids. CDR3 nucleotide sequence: TGTGCCAGCAGCCGGCGACGGACCCAAGAGACCCAGTACTTC. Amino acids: CASSRRRTQETQYF.

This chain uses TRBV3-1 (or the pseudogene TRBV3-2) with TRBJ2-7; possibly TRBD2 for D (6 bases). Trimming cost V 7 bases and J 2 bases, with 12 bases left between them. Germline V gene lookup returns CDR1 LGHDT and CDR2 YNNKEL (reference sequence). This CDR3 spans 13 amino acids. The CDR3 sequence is CASTRTTPYEQYF. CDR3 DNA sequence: TGTGCCAGCACCCGGACTACTCCCTACGAGCAGTACTTC.

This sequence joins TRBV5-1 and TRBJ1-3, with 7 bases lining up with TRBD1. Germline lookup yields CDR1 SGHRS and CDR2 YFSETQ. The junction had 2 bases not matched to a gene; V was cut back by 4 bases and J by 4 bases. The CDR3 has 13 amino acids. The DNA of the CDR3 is TGCGCCAGCAGCACGGGACAGGGAAACACCATATATTTT. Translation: CASSTGQGNTIYF.